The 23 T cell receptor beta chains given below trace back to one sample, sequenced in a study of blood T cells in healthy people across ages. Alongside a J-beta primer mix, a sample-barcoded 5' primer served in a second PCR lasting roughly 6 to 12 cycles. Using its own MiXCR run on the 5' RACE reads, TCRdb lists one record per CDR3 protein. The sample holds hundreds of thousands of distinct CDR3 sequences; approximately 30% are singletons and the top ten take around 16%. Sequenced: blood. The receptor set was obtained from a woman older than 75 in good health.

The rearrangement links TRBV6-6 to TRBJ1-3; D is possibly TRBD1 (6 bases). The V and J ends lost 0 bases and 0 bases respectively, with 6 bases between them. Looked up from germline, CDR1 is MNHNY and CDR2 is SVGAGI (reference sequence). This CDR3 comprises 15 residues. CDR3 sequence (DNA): TGTGCCAGCAGTTACTCACAGGGCTCTGGAAACACCATATATTTT. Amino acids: CASSYSQGSGNTIYF.

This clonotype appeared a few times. The DNA for the CDR3 is TGTGCCACCAGTAAACAAAATACGCAGTATTTT. Its protein is CATSKQNTQYF. The rearrangement uses TRBV24-1 and TRBJ2-3; D is ambiguous. Germline CDR1 reads KGHDR; CDR2 reads SFDVKD. With 6 bases removed from V and 7 bases from J, the gap between germline ends came to 7 bases. This CDR3 has 11 residues.

CDR3 bases: TGTGCCAGCTCACCAGGGACAGGGCCCTACAATGAGCAGTTCTTC. It specifies CASSPGTGPYNEQFF. The genes are TRBV18 and TRBJ2-1; 9 nucleotides match TRBD1. J lost 2 bases, V lost 2 bases, and 1 base had no gene match. The CDR3 is 15 residues long. Germline loops: CDR1 KGHSH, CDR2 LQKENI.

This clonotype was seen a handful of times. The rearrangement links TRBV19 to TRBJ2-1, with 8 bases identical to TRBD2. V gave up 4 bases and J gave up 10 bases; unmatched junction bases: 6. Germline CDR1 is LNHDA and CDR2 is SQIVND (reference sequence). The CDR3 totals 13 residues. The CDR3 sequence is CASSSGGLGEQFF. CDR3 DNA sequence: TGTGCCAGTAGTAGCGGGGGGTTAGGAGAGCAGTTCTTC.

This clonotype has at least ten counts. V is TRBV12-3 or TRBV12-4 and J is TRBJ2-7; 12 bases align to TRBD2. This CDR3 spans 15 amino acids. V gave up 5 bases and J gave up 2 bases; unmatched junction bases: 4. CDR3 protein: CASSPRTSGAYEQYF. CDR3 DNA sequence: TGTGCCAGCAGTCCGCGGACTAGCGGGGCCTACGAGCAGTACTTC.

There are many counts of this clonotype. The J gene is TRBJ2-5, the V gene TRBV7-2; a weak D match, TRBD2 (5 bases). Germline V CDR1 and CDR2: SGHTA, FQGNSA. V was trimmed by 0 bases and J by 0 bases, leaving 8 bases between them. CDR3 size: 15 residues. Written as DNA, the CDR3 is TGTGCCAGCAGCTTAGCAACGGGGAACCAAGAGACCCAGTACTTC. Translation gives CASSLATGNQETQYF.

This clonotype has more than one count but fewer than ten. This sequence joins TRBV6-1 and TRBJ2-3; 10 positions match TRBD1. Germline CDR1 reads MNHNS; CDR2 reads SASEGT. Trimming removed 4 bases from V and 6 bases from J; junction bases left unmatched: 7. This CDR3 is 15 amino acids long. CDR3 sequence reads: CASSGGDRGWDTQYF. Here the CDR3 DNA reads TGTGCCAGCAGTGGGGGGGACAGGGGATGGGATACGCAGTATTTT.

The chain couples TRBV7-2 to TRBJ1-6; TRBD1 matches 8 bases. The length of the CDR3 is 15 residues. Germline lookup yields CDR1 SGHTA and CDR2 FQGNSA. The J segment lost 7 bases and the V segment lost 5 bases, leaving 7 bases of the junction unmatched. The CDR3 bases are TGTGCCAGCAGCATAGACAGGGGCGGAAATTCACCCCTCCACTTT. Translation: CASSIDRGGNSPLHF.

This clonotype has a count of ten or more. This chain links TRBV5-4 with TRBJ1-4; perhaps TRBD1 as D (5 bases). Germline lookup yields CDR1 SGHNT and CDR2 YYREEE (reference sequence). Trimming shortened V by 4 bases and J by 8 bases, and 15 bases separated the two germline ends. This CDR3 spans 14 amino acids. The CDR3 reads CASSDRQGLEKLFF. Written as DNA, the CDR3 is TGTGCCAGCAGCGACCGCCAGGGTTTGGAAAAACTGTTTTTT. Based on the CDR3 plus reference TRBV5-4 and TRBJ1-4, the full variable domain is ETGVTQSPTHLIKTRGQQVTLRCSSQSGHNTVSWYQQALGQGPQFIFQYYREEENGRGNFPPRFSGLQFPNYSSELNVNALELDDSALYLCASSDRQGLEKLFFGSGTQLSVL.

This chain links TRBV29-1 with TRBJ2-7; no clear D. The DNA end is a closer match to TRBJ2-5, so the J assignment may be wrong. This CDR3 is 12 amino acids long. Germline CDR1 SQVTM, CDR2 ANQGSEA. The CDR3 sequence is CSVTDRQETQYF. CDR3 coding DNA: TGCAGCGTTACGGATCGACAAGAGACCCAGTACTTC.

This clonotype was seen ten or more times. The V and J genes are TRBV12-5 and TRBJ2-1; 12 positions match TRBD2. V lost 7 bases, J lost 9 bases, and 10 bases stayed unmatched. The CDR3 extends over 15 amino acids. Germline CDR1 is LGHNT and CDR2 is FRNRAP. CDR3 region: CASASGLAGVGEQFF. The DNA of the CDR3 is TGTGCTAGTGCCTCGGGACTAGCGGGCGTGGGTGAGCAGTTCTTC. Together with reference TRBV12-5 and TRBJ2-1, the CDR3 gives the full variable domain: DARVTQTPRHKVTEMGQEVTMRCQPILGHNTVFWYRQTMMQGLELLAYFRNRAPLDDSGMPKDRFSAEMPDATLATLKIQPSEPRDSAVYFCASASGLAGVGEQFFGPGTRLTVL.

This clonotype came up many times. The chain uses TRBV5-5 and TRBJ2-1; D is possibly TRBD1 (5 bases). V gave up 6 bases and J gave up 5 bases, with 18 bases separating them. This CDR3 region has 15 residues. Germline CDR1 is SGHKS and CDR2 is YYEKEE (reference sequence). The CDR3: CASTMLQGINNEQFF. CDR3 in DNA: TGTGCCAGCACAATGCTCCAGGGAATAAACAATGAGCAGTTCTTC.

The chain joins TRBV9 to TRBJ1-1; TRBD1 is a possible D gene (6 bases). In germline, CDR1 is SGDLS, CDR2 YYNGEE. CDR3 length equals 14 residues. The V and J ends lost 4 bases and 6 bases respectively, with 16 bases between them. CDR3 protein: CASSSSRGTSEAFF. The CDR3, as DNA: TGTGCCAGCAGCTCCAGTAGGGGGACGTCTGAAGCTTTCTTT. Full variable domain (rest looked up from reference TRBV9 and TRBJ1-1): DSGVTQTPKHLITATGQRVTLRCSPRSGDLSVYWYQQSLDQGLQFLIQYYNGEERAKGNILERFSAQQFPDLHSELNLSSLELGDSALYFCASSSSRGTSEAFFGQGTRLTVV.

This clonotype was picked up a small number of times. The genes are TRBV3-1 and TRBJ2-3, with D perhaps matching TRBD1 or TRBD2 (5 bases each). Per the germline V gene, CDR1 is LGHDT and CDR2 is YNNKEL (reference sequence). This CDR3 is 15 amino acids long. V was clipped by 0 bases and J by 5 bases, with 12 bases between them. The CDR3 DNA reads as TGTGCCAGCAGCCAAGACCTAGCAGGACAAGATACGCAGTATTTT. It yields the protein CASSQDLAGQDTQYF.

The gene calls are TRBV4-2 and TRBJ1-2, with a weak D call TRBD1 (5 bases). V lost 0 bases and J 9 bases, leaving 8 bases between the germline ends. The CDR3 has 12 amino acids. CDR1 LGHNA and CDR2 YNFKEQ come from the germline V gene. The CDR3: CASSQEGRSYTF. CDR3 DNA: TGTGCCAGCAGCCAAGAGGGACGTAGCTACACCTTC.

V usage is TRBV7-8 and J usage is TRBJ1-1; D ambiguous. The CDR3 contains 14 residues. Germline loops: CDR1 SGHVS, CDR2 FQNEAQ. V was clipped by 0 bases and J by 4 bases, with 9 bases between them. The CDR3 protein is CASSLAVTFTEAFF. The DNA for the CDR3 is TGTGCCAGCAGCTTAGCGGTTACGTTCACTGAAGCTTTCTTT.

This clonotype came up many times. This CDR3 is CSVDRADYGYTF. CDR3 in DNA: TGCAGCGTGGACAGGGCTGACTATGGCTACACCTTC. The chain is built from TRBV29-1 and TRBJ1-2; 8 bases are shared with TRBD1. Per the germline V gene, CDR1 is SQVTM and CDR2 is ANQGSEA. The V segment lost 6 bases and the J segment 3 bases; nucleotides outside the gene matches: 3. This CDR3 has 12 residues.

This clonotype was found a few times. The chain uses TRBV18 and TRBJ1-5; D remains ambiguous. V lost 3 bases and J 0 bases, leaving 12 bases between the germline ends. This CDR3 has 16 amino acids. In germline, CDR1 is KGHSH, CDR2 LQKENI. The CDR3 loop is CASSPDPADSNQPQHF. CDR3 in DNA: TGTGCCAGCTCACCGGATCCGGCAGATAGCAATCAGCCCCAGCATTTT.

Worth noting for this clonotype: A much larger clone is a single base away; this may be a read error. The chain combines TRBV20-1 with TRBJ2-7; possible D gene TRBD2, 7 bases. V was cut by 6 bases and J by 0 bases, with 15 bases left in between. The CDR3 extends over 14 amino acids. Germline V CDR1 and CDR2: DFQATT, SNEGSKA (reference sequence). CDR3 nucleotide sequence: TGCAGTGCCCGAACGGGGGGCAACTCCTACGAGCAGTACTTC. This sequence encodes CSARTGGNSYEQYF.

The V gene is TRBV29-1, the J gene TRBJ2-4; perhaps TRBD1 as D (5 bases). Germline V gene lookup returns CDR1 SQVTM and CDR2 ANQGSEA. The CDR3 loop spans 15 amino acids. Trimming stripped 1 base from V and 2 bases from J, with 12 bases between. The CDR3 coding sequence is TGCAGCGTTGAAGTGCAGGGATCGACCAAAAACATTCAGTACTTC. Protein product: CSVEVQGSTKNIQYF.

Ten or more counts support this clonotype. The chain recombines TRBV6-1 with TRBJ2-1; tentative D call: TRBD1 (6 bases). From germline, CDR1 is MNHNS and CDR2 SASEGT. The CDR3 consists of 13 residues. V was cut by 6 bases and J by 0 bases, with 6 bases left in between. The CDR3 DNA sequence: TGTGCCAGCAGGACAGGCTCCTACAATGAGCAGTTCTTC. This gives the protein CASRTGSYNEQFF.

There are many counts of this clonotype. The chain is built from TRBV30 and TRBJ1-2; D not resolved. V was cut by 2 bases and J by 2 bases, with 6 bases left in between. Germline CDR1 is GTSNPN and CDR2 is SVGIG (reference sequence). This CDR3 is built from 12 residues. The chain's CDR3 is CAWSRSNYGYTF. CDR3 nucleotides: TGTGCCTGGAGTCGATCAAACTATGGCTACACCTTC.

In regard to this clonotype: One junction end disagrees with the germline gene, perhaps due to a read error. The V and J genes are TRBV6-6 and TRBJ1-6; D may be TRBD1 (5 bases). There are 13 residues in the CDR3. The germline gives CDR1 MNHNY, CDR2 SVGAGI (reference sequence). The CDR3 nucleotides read TGTGCCAGCGGCAGGGCAGGGCAGTCACCCCCCCACTTT. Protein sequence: CASGRAGQSPPHF.